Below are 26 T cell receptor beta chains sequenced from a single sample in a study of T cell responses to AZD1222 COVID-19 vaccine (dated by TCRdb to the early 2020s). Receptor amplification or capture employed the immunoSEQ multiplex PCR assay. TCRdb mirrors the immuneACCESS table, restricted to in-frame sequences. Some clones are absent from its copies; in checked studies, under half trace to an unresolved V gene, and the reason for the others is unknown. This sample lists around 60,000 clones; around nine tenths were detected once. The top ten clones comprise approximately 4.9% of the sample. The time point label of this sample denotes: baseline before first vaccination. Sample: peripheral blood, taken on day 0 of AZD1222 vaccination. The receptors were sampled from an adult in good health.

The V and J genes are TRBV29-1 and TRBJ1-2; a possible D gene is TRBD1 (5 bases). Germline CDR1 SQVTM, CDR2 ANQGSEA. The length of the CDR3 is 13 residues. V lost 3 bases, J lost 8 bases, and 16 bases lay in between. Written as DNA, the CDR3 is TGCAGCGTTGAGGCGACAGTGGCCCGGGGCTACACCTTC. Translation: CSVEATVARGYTF.

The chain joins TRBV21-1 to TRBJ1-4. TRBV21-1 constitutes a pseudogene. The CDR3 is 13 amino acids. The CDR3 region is CATPGKTNEKLFF. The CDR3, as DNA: TGTGCCACCCCGGGGAAGACCAATGAAAAACTGTTTTTT.

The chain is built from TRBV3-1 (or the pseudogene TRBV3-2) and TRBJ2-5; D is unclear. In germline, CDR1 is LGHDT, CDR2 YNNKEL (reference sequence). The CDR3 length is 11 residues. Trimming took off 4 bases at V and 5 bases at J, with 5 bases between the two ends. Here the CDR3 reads CASSLAETQYF. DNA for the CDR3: TGTGCCAGCAGCCTGGCGGAGACCCAGTACTTC.

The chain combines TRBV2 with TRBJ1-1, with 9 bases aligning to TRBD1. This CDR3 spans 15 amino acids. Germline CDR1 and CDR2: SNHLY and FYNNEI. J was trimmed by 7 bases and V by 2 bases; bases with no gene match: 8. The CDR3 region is CASSERMTGGSEAFF. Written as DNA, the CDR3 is TGTGCCAGCAGTGAAAGGATGACAGGGGGTAGTGAAGCTTTCTTT.

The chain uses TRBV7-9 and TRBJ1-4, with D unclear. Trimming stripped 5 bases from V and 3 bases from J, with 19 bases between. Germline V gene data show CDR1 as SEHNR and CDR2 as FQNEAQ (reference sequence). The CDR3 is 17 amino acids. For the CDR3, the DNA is TGTGCCAGCAGCCCCTTATACCAGACACCCTCTAATGAAAAACTGTTTTTT. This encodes CASSPLYQTPSNEKLFF.

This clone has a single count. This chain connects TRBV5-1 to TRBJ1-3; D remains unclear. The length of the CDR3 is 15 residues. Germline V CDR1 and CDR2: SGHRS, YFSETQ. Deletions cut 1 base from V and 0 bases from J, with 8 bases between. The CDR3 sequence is CASSLSPSSGNTIYF. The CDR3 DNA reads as TGCGCCAGCAGCTTGAGCCCGTCCTCTGGAAACACCATATATTTT.

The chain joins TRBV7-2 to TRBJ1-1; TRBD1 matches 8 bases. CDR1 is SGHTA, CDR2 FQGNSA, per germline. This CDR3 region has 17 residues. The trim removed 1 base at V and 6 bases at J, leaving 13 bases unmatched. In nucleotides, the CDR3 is TGTGCCAGCAGCTTAGTGGCAGGGGGCTCTCTTGAGGCTGAAGCTTTCTTT. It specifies CASSLVAGGSLEAEAFF. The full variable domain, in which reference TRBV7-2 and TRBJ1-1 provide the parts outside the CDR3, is GAGVSQSPSNKVTEKGKDVELRCDPISGHTALYWYRQSLGQGLEFLIYFQGNSAPDKSGLPSDRFSAERTGGSVSTLTIQRTQQEDSAVYLCASSLVAGGSLEAEAFFGQGTRLTVV.

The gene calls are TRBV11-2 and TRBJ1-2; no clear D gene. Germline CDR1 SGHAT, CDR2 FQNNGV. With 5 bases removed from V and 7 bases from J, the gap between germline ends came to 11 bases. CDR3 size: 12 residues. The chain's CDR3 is CASSQTLGGYTF. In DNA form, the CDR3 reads TGTGCCAGCAGCCAAACCCTCGGTGGCTACACCTTC.

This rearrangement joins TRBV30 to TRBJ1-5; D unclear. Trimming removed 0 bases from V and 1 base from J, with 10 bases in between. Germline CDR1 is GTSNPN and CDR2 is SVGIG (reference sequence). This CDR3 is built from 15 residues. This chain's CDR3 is CAWSVRRQSNQPQHF. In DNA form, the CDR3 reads TGTGCCTGGAGTGTACGGCGCCAGAGCAATCAGCCCCAGCATTTT.

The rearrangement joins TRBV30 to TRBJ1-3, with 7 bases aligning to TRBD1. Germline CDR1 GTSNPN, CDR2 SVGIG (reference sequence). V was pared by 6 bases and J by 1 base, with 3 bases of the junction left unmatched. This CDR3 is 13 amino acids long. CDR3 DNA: TGTGCCTGTGGACAGGTATCTGGAAACACCATATATTTT. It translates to CACGQVSGNTIYF.

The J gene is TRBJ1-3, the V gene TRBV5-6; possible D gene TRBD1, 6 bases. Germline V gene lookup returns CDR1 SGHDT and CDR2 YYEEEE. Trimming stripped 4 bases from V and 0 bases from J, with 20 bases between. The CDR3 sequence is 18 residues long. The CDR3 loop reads CASSQPPGATYSGNTIYF. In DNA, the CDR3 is TGTGCCAGCAGCCAACCACCAGGGGCTACATACTCTGGAAACACCATATATTTT.

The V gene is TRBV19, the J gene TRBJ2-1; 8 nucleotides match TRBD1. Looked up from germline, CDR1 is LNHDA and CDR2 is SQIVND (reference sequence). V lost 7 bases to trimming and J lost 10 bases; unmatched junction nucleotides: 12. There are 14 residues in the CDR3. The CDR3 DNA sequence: TGTGCCAGTAATGATCCGGGACAGGAGAAGGAGCAGTTCTTC. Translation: CASNDPGQEKEQFF.

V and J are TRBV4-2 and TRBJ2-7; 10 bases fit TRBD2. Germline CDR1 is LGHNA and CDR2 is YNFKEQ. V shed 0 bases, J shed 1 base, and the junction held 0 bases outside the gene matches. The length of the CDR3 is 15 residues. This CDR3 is CASSQDSGGSYEQYF. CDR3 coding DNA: TGTGCCAGCAGCCAAGATAGCGGGGGGTCCTACGAGCAGTACTTC.

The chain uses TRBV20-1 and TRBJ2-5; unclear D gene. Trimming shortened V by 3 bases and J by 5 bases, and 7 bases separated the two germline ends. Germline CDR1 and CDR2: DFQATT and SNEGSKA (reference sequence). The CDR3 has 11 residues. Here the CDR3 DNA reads TGCAGTGCTAGTTTATTTGAGACCCAGTACTTC. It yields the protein CSASLFETQYF.

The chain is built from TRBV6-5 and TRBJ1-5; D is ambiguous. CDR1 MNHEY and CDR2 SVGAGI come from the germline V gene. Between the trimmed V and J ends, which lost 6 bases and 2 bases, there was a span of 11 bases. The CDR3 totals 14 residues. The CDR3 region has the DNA TGTGCCAGCAGCCGGTCTATTGGCAATCAGCCCCAGCATTTT. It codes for CASSRSIGNQPQHF.

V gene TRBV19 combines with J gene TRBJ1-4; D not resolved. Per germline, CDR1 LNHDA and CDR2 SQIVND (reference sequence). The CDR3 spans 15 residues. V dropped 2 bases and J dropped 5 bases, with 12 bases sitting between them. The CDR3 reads CASSISEAGNEKLFF. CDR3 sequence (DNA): TGTGCCAGTAGTATATCTGAGGCAGGAAATGAAAAACTGTTTTTT.

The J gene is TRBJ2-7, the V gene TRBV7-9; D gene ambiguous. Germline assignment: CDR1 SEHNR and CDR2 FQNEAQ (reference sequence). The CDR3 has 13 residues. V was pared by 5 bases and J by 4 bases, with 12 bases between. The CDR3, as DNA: TGTGCCAGCAGCCCGCAGACAATTTACGAGCAGTACTTC. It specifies CASSPQTIYEQYF.

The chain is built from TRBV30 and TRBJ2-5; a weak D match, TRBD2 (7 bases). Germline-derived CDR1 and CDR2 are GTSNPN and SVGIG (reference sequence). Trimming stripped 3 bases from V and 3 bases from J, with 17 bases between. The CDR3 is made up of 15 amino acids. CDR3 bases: TGTGCCTGGAGCGCCGGGGGGCAGGGAAAAGAGACCCAGTACTTC. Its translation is CAWSAGGQGKETQYF.

This CDR3 reads CASSLPTGTGRYGYTF. In DNA, the CDR3 is TGTGCCAGCAGCTTGCCGACCGGGACAGGTCGTTATGGCTACACCTTC. The chain uses TRBV5-6 and TRBJ1-2; 8 bases match TRBD1. The CDR3 extends over 16 amino acids. With V trimmed by 1 base and J by 5 bases, 10 bases remained unmatched. CDR1 and CDR2 from the germline V gene are SGHDT and YYEEEE.

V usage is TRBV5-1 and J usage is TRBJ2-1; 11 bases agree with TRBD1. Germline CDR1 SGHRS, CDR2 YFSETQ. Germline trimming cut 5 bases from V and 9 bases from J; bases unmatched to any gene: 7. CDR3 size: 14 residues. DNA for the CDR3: TGCGCCAGCAGACGCGGACAGGGGGCCGTTGAGCAGTTCTTC. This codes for CASRRGQGAVEQFF.

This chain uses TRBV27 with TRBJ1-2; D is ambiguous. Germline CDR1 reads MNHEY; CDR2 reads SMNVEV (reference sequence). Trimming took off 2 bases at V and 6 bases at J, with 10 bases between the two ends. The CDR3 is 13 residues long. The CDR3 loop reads CASSLPGWDGYTF. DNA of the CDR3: TGTGCCAGCAGTTTACCGGGGTGGGATGGCTACACCTTC.

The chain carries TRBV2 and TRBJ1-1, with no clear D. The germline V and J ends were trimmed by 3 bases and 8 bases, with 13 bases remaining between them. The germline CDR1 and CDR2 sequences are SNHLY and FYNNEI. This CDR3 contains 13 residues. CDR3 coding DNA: TGTGCCAGCAGTGAGGAGGGTTTCTCCGAAGCTTTCTTT. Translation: CASSEEGFSEAFF.

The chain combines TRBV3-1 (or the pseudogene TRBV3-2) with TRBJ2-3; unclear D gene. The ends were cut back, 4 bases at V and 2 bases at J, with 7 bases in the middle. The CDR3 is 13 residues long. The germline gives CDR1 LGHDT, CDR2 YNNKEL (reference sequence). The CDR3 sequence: CASSPSYTDTQYF. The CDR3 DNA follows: TGTGCCAGCAGCCCCTCCTACACAGATACGCAGTATTTT.

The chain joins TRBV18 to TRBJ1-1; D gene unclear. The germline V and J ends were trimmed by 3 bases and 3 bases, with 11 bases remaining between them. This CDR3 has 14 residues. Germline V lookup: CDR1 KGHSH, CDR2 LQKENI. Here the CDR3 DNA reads TGTGCCAGCTCACCTGACTATGCGGACACTGAAGCTTTCTTT. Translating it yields CASSPDYADTEAFF.

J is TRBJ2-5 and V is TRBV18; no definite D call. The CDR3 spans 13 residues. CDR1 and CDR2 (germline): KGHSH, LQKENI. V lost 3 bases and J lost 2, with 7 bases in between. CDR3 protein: CASSPGRQETQYF. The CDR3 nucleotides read TGTGCCAGCTCACCCGGCAGACAAGAGACCCAGTACTTC. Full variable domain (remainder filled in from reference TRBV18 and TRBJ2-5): NAGVMQNPRHLVRRRGQEARLRCSPMKGHSHVYWYRQLPEEGLKFMVYLQKENIIDESGMPKERFSAEFPKEGPSILRIQQVVRGDSAAYFCASSPGRQETQYFGPGTRLLVL.

CDR3 nucleotide sequence: TGTGCCAGCACAGGACAGGGCGATAACTATGGCTACACCTTC. Translation gives CASTGQGDNYGYTF. This sequence joins TRBV5-4 and TRBJ1-2; the match to TRBD1 covers 8 bases. The CDR3 has 14 amino acids. Germline loops: CDR1 SGHNT, CDR2 YYREEE (reference sequence). V lost 6 bases to trimming and J lost 1 base; unmatched junction nucleotides: 5.